A selection of T cell receptor beta chains follows, all from one sample in a study of blood T cell repertoires in COVID-19. Only in-frame clones appear in the TCRdb table, and some are missing; sequencing was by immunoSEQ multiplex PCR. The repertoire holds roughly 170,000 clones, with 70% to 80% as singletons. Sequences were obtained from PBMCs or T cells enriched from blood (not recorded which). The receptors derive from a woman aged 45-60 years who had recovered from COVID-19. Both conserved end residues are part of each CDR3. D genes are given only for firm matches. Clone size appears in some rows only: once, few, many, or a class for an expanded clone.

clone size	V gene	J gene	D gene	CDR3 DNA	CDR3 protein
-	TRBV6-5	TRBJ1-5	-	TGTGCCAGCAGGTCCTCGGGTCTTAATCAGCCCCAGCATTTT	CASRSSGLNQPQHF
once	TRBV5-4	TRBJ2-7	TRBD2	TGTGCCAGCAGCCTTGGCGGGGCGGGAGGTCCCTACGAGCAGTACTTC	CASSLGGAGGPYEQYF
once	TRBV29-1	TRBJ1-1	-	TGCAGCGTCCCGGACGGGAGGGCCACTGAAGCTTTCTTT	CSVPDGRATEAFF
-	TRBV7-6	TRBJ2-5	-	TGTGCCAGCAGCTTAGGGCAGAGCGCCCTCCAAGAGACCCAGTACTTC	CASSLGQSALQETQYF
-	TRBV12-3/TRBV12-4	TRBJ1-1	-	TGTGCCAGCAGTTTAGCGTATCACACTGAAGCTTTCTTT	CASSLAYHTEAFF
many	TRBV7-8	TRBJ1-5	-	TGTGCCAGCAGCTTTGACTTCGGGCCCCAGCATTTT	CASSFDFGPQHF
-	TRBV4-1	TRBJ1-5	TRBD1	TGCGCCAGCAGCCAAGATCTAGGGACAGCGATCAAGCCCCAGCATTTT	CASSQDLGTAIKPQHF
once	TRBV18	TRBJ2-2	TRBD1	TGTGCCAGCGGACCGGGACAGGGGGTCCGGGAGCTGTTTTTT	CASGPGQGVRELFF
-	TRBV4-1	TRBJ2-6	TRBD2	TGCGCCAGCAGCCAATCTCCGGGAGGGTCTGGGGCCAACGTCCTGACTTTC	CASSQSPGGSGANVLTF
-	TRBV18	TRBJ2-5	-	TGTGCCAGCTCACCAACAGCTCAAGAGACCCAGTACTTC	CASSPTAQETQYF
-	TRBV20-1	TRBJ1-2	TRBD1	TGCATATGGGACAGAACTCTATCGGGGACCTTC	CIWDRTLSGTF
few	TRBV6-5	TRBJ2-1	-	TGTGCCAGCAGTTACCAGGACAGCAACAATGAGCAGTTCTTC	CASSYQDSNNEQFF
-	TRBV11-2	TRBJ2-1	TRBD2	TGTGCCAGCAGCTTAGAAGGGGGCGGGAGGGTCTCCTACAATGAGCAGTTCTTC	CASSLEGGGRVSYNEQFF
once	TRBV7-9	TRBJ2-2	TRBD2	TGTGCCAGCAGCTTGGGACTAGCGGGAGTTGGCACCGGGGAGCTGTTTTTT	CASSLGLAGVGTGELFF
-	TRBV11-2	TRBJ1-1	TRBD1	TGTGCCAGCAGCCTCCAGGGGGGCACTGAAGCTTTCTTT	CASSLQGGTEAFF
-	TRBV2	TRBJ2-3	TRBD2	TGTGCCAGCAGTGCGGGTTTAGGGGCGGGAGTAGGCACAGATACGCAGTATTTT	CASSAGLGAGVGTDTQYF
-	TRBV4-1	TRBJ2-2	-	TGCGCCAGCAGCCAAGGTGGTCCTGGAGTCGCGAACACCGGGGAGCTGTTTTTT	CASSQGGPGVANTGELFF
once	TRBV19	TRBJ1-2	TRBD1	TGTGCCAGTAGTTTGGGCGCGACAGGGGCTTTCCGCGTGGGTGGCTACACCTTC	CASSLGATGAFRVGGYTF
-	TRBV11-2	TRBJ1-4	-	TGTGCCAGCAGCCCCCACAGGGCCGGTGGTGAAAAACTGTTTTTT	CASSPHRAGGEKLFF
-	TRBV7-8	TRBJ1-3	-	TGTGCCAGCAGCTCCACCGAATTGAGCTCTGGAAACACCATATATTTT	CASSSTELSSGNTIYF
-	TRBV6-5	TRBJ1-5	-	TGTGCCACAGGGCAGGCCTACAATCAGCCCCAGCATTTT	CATGQAYNQPQHF
-	TRBV28	TRBJ2-3	TRBD1	TGTGCCAGCAGTCTCCGACAGGGCTTGGCAGATACGCAGTATTTT	CASSLRQGLADTQYF
once	TRBV19	TRBJ1-5	TRBD1	TGTGCCAGTAGTATGCGTCGACAGGGTCAGGAGCCCCAGCATTTT	CASSMRRQGQEPQHF
-	TRBV7-2	TRBJ2-7	-	TGTGCCAGCAGCCCGGGTGCGTACTACGAGCAGTACTTC	CASSPGAYYEQYF
few	TRBV5-1	TRBJ2-2	TRBD2	TGCGCCAGCAGCCCAGGGACTACCTTTAACACCGGGGAGCTGTTTTTT	CASSPGTTFNTGELFF
-	TRBV9	TRBJ1-2	TRBD1	TGTGCCAGCAGCAAAGGAGGGACAGGGAGGGATGGCTACACCTTC	CASSKGGTGRDGYTF
once	TRBV29-1	TRBJ1-1	TRBD1	TGCAGCATACGACAGGGGGCGAACACTGAAGCTTTCTTT	CSIRQGANTEAFF